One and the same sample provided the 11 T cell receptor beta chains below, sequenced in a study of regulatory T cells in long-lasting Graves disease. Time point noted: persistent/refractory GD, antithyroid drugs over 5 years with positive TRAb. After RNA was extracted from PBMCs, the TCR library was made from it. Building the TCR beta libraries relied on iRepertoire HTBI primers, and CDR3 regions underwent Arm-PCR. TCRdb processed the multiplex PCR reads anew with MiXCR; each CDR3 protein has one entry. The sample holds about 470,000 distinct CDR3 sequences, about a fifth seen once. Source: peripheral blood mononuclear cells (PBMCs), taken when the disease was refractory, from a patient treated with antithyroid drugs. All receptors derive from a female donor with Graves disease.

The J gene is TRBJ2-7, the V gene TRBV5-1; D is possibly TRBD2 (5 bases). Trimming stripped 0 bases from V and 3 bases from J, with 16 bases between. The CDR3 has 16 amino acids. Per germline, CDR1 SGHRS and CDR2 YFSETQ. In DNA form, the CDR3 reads TGCGCCAGCAGCTTGGGAGGACTTTCCCCACTCTACGAGCAGTACTTC. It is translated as CASSLGGLSPLYEQYF.

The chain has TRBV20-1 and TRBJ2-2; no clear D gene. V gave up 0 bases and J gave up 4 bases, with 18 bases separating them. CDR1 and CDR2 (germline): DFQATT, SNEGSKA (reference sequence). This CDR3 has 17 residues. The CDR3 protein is CSARDVEENQVTGELFF. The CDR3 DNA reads TGCAGTGCTAGAGATGTAGAAGAAAATCAGGTCACCGGGGAGCTGTTTTTT.

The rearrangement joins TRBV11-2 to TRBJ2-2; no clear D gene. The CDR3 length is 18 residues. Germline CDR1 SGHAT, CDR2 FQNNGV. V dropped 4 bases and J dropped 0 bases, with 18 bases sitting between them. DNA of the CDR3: TGTGCCAGCAGCTCCCGCTTCCCCACGCCCGCGAACACCGGGGAGCTGTTTTTT. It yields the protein CASSSRFPTPANTGELFF.

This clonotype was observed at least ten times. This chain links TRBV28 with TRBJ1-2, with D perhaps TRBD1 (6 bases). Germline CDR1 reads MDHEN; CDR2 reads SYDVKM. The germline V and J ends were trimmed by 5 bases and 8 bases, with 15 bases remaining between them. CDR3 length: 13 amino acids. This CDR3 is CASSPSKGDGYTF. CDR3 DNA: TGTGCCAGCAGTCCCTCTAAGGGGGACGGCTACACCTTC.

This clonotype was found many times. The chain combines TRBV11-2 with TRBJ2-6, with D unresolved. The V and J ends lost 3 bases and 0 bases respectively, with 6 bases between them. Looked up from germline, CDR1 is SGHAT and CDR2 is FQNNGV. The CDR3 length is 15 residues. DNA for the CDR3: TGTGCCAGCAGCTTCGTTTTCTCTGGGGCCAACGTCCTGACTTTC. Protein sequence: CASSFVFSGANVLTF.

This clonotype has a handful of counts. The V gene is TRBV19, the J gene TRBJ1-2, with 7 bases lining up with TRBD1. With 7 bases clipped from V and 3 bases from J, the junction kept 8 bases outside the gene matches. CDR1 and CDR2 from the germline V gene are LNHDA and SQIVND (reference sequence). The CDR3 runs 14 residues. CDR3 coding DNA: TGTGCCAGTACCGACTGGGACAGCCACTATGGCTACACCTTC. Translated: CASTDWDSHYGYTF.

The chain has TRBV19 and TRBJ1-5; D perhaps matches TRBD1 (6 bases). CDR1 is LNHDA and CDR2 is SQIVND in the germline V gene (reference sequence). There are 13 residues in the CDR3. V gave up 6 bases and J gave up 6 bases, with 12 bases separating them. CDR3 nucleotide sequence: TGTGCCAGTAGCTTCGGACAGATTCAGCCCCAGCATTTT. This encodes CASSFGQIQPQHF. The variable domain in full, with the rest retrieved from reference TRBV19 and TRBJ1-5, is DGGITQSPKYLFRKEGQNVTLSCEQNLNHDAMYWYRQDPGQGLRLIYYSQIVNDFQKGDIAEGYSVSREKKESFPLTVTSAQKNPTAFYLCASSFGQIQPQHFGDGTRLSIL.

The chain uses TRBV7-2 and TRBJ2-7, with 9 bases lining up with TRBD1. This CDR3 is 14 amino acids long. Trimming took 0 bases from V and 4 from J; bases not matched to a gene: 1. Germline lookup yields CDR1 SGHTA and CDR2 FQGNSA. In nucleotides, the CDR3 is TGTGCCAGCAGCTTAGCTGACAGGGGGTACGAGCAGTACTTC. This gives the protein CASSLADRGYEQYF.

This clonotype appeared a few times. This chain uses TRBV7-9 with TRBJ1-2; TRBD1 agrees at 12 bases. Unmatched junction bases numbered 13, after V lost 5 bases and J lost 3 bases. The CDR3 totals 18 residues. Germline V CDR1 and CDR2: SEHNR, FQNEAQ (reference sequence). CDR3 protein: CASSALDWDRGRDYGYTF. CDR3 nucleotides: TGTGCCAGCAGCGCCTTAGACTGGGACAGGGGGCGCGACTATGGCTACACCTTC.

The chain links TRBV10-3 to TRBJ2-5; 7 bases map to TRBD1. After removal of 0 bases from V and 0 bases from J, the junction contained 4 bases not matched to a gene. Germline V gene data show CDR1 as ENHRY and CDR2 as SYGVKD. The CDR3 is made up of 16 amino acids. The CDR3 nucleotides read TGTGCCATCAGTGAGTCGGCAGGGGGATACCAAGAGACCCAGTACTTC. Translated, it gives CAISESAGGYQETQYF.

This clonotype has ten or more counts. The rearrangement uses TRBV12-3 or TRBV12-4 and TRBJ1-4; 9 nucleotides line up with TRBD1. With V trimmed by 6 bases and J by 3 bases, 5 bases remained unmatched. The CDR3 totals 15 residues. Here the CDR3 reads CASSTGTGPNEKLFF. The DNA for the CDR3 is TGTGCCAGCAGCACCGGGACAGGGCCTAATGAAAAACTGTTTTTT.